This T cell receptor beta chain was obtained from a study of Tregs in tolerant kidney transplant recipients. Study-wide findings and caveats: Validation in larger populations is needed because few patients were studied.

This CDR3 spans 15 amino acids. V shed 4 bases and J 0 bases; nucleotides not matched to a gene: 1. In germline, CDR1 is SNHLY, CDR2 FYNNEI. Clones were read by immunoSEQ multiplex PCR, and TCRdb kept only the in-frame ones, dropping some. The sample shows about 50,000 clones, roughly 87% of them seen only once. A remark on this clone: The antigen is unknown.

Mixed chimerism was transient after nonmyeloablative marrow transplants from related graft donors. This chain joins TRBV2 and TRBJ2-1, with 9 bases that match TRBD2. The clonotype originates from a human patient who received a combined kidney and bone marrow transplant. Some of the T cells may derive from the graft donor. Sequencing was performed on CD8+ T cells from blood (PBMCs), taken 12 months after the transplant. The CDR3 DNA follows: TGTGCCAGCAGTGTTAGCGGGAGCTCCTACAATGAGCAGTTCTTC. It is translated as CASSVSGSSYNEQFF.